The 14 T cell receptor beta chains given below trace back to one sample, sequenced in a study of CD8 T cells in Susac syndrome. RNA in amounts of about 0.45 to 1 ug was reverse transcribed with random hexamers. Using its own MiXCR run on the immunoSEQ multiplex PCR reads, TCRdb lists one record per CDR3 protein. The sample has 71,000 or so distinct CDR3 sequences; 93% are singletons. The source material was CD4+ T cells from PBMCs. The receptors here all came from a human donor with Susac syndrome.

The J gene is TRBJ2-2, the V gene TRBV6-2 or TRBV6-3, with TRBD1 as a possible D gene (6 bases). Trimming took 6 bases from V and 4 from J, leaving 12 bases between them. The germline V gene encodes CDR1 MNHEY and CDR2 SVGEGT. The CDR3 has 14 residues. For the CDR3, the DNA is TGTGCCAGCAGAATTACAGGGTCCACCGGGGAGCTGTTTTTT. Its protein is CASRITGSTGELFF.

This sequence joins TRBV3-1 and TRBJ2-7; possible D gene TRBD1, 5 bases. Germline lookup yields CDR1 LGHDT and CDR2 YNNKEL (reference sequence). The CDR3 covers 14 residues. V lost 3 bases and J lost 0, with 9 bases in between. CDR3 residues: CASSQDTFSYEQYF. The CDR3 DNA reads as TGTGCCAGCAGCCAGGACACCTTCTCCTACGAGCAGTACTTC.

The chain's CDR3 is CASSLQGQGNSPLHF. CDR3 sequence (DNA): TGTGCCAGCAGCTTACAGGGACAGGGTAATTCACCCCTCCACTTT. This chain connects TRBV7-2 to TRBJ1-6; TRBD1 aligns across 9 bases. V was clipped by 2 bases and J by 6 bases; unmatched bases: 2. The CDR3 runs to 15 residues. Germline V gene data show CDR1 as SGHTA and CDR2 as FQGNSA.

This clonotype was seen just once. J is TRBJ1-2 and V is TRBV29-1, with D perhaps TRBD1 (6 bases). Germline V gene lookup returns CDR1 SQVTM and CDR2 ANQGSEA. V was pared by 0 bases and J by 3 bases, with 14 bases between. The CDR3 loop spans 15 amino acids. The CDR3 DNA reads as TGCAGCGTTGAAGATCGCGGGGGGCTGGACTATGGCTACACCTTC. Protein sequence: CSVEDRGGLDYGYTF.

The chain links TRBV7-2 to TRBJ2-5, with 12 bases matching TRBD2. CDR1 is SGHTA, CDR2 FQGNSA, per germline. The CDR3 loop spans 15 amino acids. V was clipped by 5 bases and J by 5 bases; unmatched bases: 6. This CDR3 is CASSRRLAGAETQYF. As DNA, the CDR3 is TGTGCCAGCAGCCGTCGACTAGCGGGGGCGGAGACCCAGTACTTC.

The rearrangement uses TRBV3-1 and TRBJ2-1; 8 nucleotides line up with TRBD1. V was pared by 0 bases and J by 1 base, with 5 bases of the junction left unmatched. This CDR3 comprises 17 residues. Germline V CDR1 and CDR2: LGHDT, YNNKEL (reference sequence). CDR3 in DNA: TGTGCCAGCAGCCAAGATAGCACAGGGGGGTCCTACAATGAGCAGTTCTTC. It codes for CASSQDSTGGSYNEQFF.

This chain joins TRBV7-6 and TRBJ1-4; the D gene is possibly TRBD1 (5 bases). Trimming cost V 5 bases and J 0 bases, with 7 bases left between them. Germline lookup yields CDR1 SGHVS and CDR2 FNYEAQ. The CDR3 spans 14 residues. The CDR3 DNA reads TGTGCCAGCAGCCGACAGTCAACTAATGAAAAACTGTTTTTT. Its translation is CASSRQSTNEKLFF.

V usage is TRBV11-3 and J usage is TRBJ1-1, with a tentative D call TRBD1 (6 bases). V lost 5 bases, J lost 3 bases, and 13 bases lay in between. Germline values: CDR1 SGHNT, CDR2 YENEEA. This CDR3 contains 14 residues. CDR3 coding DNA: TGTGCCAGCAGCCCGAGGAAGGGGGACACTGAAGCTTTCTTT. Translated, it gives CASSPRKGDTEAFF.

The CDR3 DNA follows: TGTGCCAGCACCTACATGACAGGGGGCTACGAGCAGTACTTC. It yields the protein CASTYMTGGYEQYF. The V and J genes are TRBV7-2 and TRBJ2-7; 9 bases align to TRBD1. Germline CDR1 is SGHTA and CDR2 is FQGNSA. The trim removed 7 bases at V and 3 bases at J, leaving 7 bases unmatched. The CDR3 has 14 amino acids.

The chain joins TRBV6-5 to TRBJ1-1, with a tentative D call TRBD1 (5 bases). The germline V gene has CDR1 MNHEY and CDR2 SVGAGI. The CDR3 runs 14 residues. V lost 6 bases and J lost 7, with 18 bases in between. The CDR3 DNA sequence: TGTGCCAGCAGCCAGACTCCTCCAGGGAGTGAAGCTTTCTTT. It is translated as CASSQTPPGSEAFF.

The chain links TRBV5-4 to TRBJ1-2, with unresolved D. The V end was cut by 2 bases, the J end by 7 bases, with 12 bases between. Germline CDR1 is SGHNT and CDR2 is YYREEE (reference sequence). There are 13 residues in the CDR3. Here the CDR3 DNA reads TGTGCCAGCAGCTTCGCTTCGGATGGTGGCTACACCTTC. This encodes CASSFASDGGYTF. The whole variable domain, remainder taken from reference TRBV5-4 and TRBJ1-2, is ETGVTQSPTHLIKTRGQQVTLRCSSQSGHNTVSWYQQALGQGPQFIFQYYREEENGRGNFPPRFSGLQFPNYSSELNVNALELDDSALYLCASSFASDGGYTFGSGTRLTVV.

The chain carries TRBV3-1 and TRBJ1-2, with D uncertain. Germline V CDR1 and CDR2: LGHDT, YNNKEL (reference sequence). The CDR3 spans 11 residues. The germline V and J ends were trimmed by 0 bases and 5 bases, with 1 base remaining between them. CDR3 nucleotide sequence: TGTGCCAGCAGCCAAGAGTATGGCTACACCTTC. Translating it yields CASSQEYGYTF.

The chain recombines TRBV28 with TRBJ1-4, with D possibly matching TRBD1 (5 bases). Germline V lookup: CDR1 MDHEN, CDR2 SYDVKM. V lost 3 bases to trimming and J lost 4 bases, with 9 bases between them. The CDR3 length is 14 residues. The CDR3 loop reads CASSFWGDNEKLFF. The CDR3 coding sequence is TGTGCCAGCAGTTTCTGGGGGGATAATGAAAAACTGTTTTTT. The variable domain in full, with the rest retrieved from reference TRBV28 and TRBJ1-4, is DVKVTQSSRYLVKRTGEKVFLECVQDMDHENMFWYRQDPGLGLRLIYFSYDVKMKEKGDIPEGYSVSREKKERFSLILESASTNQTSMYLCASSFWGDNEKLFFGSGTQLSVL.

This clonotype was seen a handful of times. The chain uses TRBV18 and TRBJ2-7; TRBD1 aligns across 8 bases. Germline V gene lookup returns CDR1 KGHSH and CDR2 LQKENI. The ends lost 3 bases at V and 4 bases at J; junction bases unmatched: 5. This CDR3 has 14 residues. CDR3 loop: CASSPSGGGYEQYF. The CDR3 DNA reads as TGTGCCAGCTCACCTTCAGGGGGCGGTTACGAGCAGTACTTC.